A single sample gave rise to the 18 T cell receptor beta chains below, sequenced in a study of identical twins. Using its own MiXCR run on the 5' RACE reads, TCRdb lists one record per CDR3 protein. The sample includes about 470,000 distinct CDR3 sequences, roughly 26% of them seen just once. The same data also went into a second study, on T cells expressing NK-cell markers.

The source material was CD4+ T cells sorted from blood. These receptors were taken from a woman between 18 and 29 years old in good health.

This clonotype was seen a handful of times. The V and J genes are TRBV24-1 and TRBJ2-1; a weak D match, TRBD1 (5 bases). The CDR3 contains 12 residues. The germline CDR1 and CDR2 sequences are KGHDR and SFDVKD. V lost 5 bases and J 9 bases, leaving 10 bases between the germline ends. CDR3 region: CATSVRAGEQFF. DNA of the CDR3: TGTGCCACCAGTGTCAGGGCAGGTGAGCAGTTCTTC.

The V call is TRBV6-1, the J call TRBJ2-1, with D tentatively TRBD2 (8 bases). Trimming removed 7 bases at V and 5 bases at J, with 21 bases between. The length of the CDR3 is 16 residues. Looked up from germline, CDR1 is MNHNS and CDR2 is SASEGT. This CDR3 is CASKRGGLGQNNEQFF. In DNA form, the CDR3 reads TGTGCCAGCAAACGGGGGGGACTGGGACAGAACAATGAGCAGTTCTTC.

The genes are TRBV10-1 and TRBJ2-2; 9 nucleotides agree with TRBD2. Germline V gene lookup returns CDR1 WNHNN and CDR2 SYGVQD (reference sequence). The CDR3 runs to 17 residues. V shed 6 bases and J 0 bases; nucleotides not matched to a gene: 8. CDR3 amino acids: CASSRLAALTNTGELFF. CDR3 bases: TGCGCCAGCAGCCGACTAGCGGCCCTTACGAACACCGGGGAGCTGTTTTTT.

The chain is built from TRBV12-5 and TRBJ1-5; D uncertain. The CDR3 has 14 residues. Germline CDR1 and CDR2: LGHNT and FRNRAP. V lost 6 bases and J 0 bases, leaving 9 bases between the germline ends. CDR3 DNA: TGTGCTAGTGGACCGGACCATAGCAATCAGCCCCAGCATTTT. Encoded protein: CASGPDHSNQPQHF.

The V gene is TRBV20-1, the J gene TRBJ2-7; the match to TRBD2 covers 8 bases. V was pared by 1 base and J by 3 bases, with 5 bases of the junction left unmatched. The CDR3 has 14 residues. In germline, CDR1 is DFQATT, CDR2 SNEGSKA (reference sequence). The CDR3 bases are TGCAGTGCTAGAGGGCTAGCGGGTCTCTACGAGCAGTACTTC. Protein product: CSARGLAGLYEQYF.

The chain combines TRBV20-1 with TRBJ1-2; tentatively, D is TRBD1 (6 bases). CDR1 is DFQATT and CDR2 is SNEGSKA in the germline V gene (reference sequence). V lost 3 bases and J lost 3, with 17 bases in between. The CDR3 length is 15 residues. The CDR3 region has the DNA TGCAGTGCTAGCCGGGGGCCCGCAAGGGACTATGGCTACACCTTC. Protein: CSASRGPARDYGYTF.

This clonotype turned up a few times. The chain employs TRBV7-9 and TRBJ2-2, with 15 bases matching TRBD2. The CDR3 covers 17 residues. V lost 5 bases, J lost 6 bases, and 7 bases stayed unmatched. Per the germline V gene, CDR1 is SEHNR and CDR2 is FQNEAQ (reference sequence). The CDR3 DNA is TGTGCCAGCAGCGGGACTAGCGGGAGGAAGGAGGCCGGGGAGCTGTTTTTT. It codes for CASSGTSGRKEAGELFF.

This chain joins TRBV20-1 and TRBJ1-1; a weak D match, TRBD1 (5 bases). Trimming removed 4 bases at V and 1 base at J, with 13 bases between. CDR1 is DFQATT and CDR2 is SNEGSKA in the germline V gene (reference sequence). The CDR3 has 14 amino acids. CDR3 amino acids: CSAKEGHSNTEAFF. Written as DNA, the CDR3 is TGCAGTGCTAAAGAAGGACACTCGAACACTGAAGCTTTCTTT.

V and J are TRBV20-1 and TRBJ2-1; tentative D call: TRBD2 (6 bases). The CDR3 consists of 14 residues. Germline loops: CDR1 DFQATT, CDR2 SNEGSKA (reference sequence). Trimming left V 5 bases short and J 6 bases short, with 17 bases between. This CDR3 is CSAGGKAGPNEQFF. The DNA of the CDR3 is TGCAGTGCTGGGGGGAAAGCGGGCCCCAATGAGCAGTTCTTC.

In its sample, this clonotype was seen once. This chain joins TRBV5-1 and TRBJ2-7; 7 nucleotides align to TRBD1. J lost 5 bases, V lost 4 bases, and 9 bases had no gene match. In germline, CDR1 is SGHRS, CDR2 YFSETQ. CDR3 size: 14 residues. The CDR3 is CASSPQGYGDEQYF. For the CDR3, the DNA is TGCGCCAGCAGCCCACAGGGGTACGGCGACGAGCAGTACTTC.

The genes are TRBV12-3 or TRBV12-4 and TRBJ2-1; no clear D gene. The CDR3 contains 16 residues. V dropped 3 bases and J dropped 2 bases, with 14 bases sitting between them. This chain's CDR3 is CASSFRWARTYNEQFF. For the CDR3, the DNA is TGTGCCAGCAGTTTCCGGTGGGCGCGGACCTACAATGAGCAGTTCTTC.

The chain links TRBV5-1 to TRBJ2-5; tentative D call: TRBD1 (5 bases). Trimming cost V 5 bases and J 1 base, with 9 bases left between them. The CDR3 covers 13 residues. The germline CDR1 and CDR2 sequences are SGHRS and YFSETQ. The CDR3: CASRRQPQETQYF. CDR3 DNA: TGCGCCAGCAGGAGACAGCCCCAAGAGACCCAGTACTTC.

J is TRBJ1-1 and V is TRBV20-1; D unresolved. The CDR3 covers 15 residues. Germline assignment: CDR1 DFQATT and CDR2 SNEGSKA (reference sequence). The V and J ends lost 6 bases and 4 bases respectively, with 21 bases between them. The CDR3 DNA reads TGCAGTGCCACTGGCCCGGGCCGGATGGGCACTGAAGCTTTCTTT. Residues: CSATGPGRMGTEAFF.

This clonotype was found many times. CDR3: CASSLAGAGNNEQFF. The CDR3 region has the DNA TGTGCCAGCAGCCTAGCGGGGGCGGGAAACAATGAGCAGTTCTTC. The V call is TRBV12-3 or TRBV12-4, the J call TRBJ2-1; TRBD2 agrees at 10 bases. The CDR3 length is 15 residues. V lost 6 bases, J lost 5 bases, and 7 bases stayed unmatched.

V gene TRBV7-9 combines with J gene TRBJ2-5, with D unclear. Trimming removed 0 bases at V and 2 bases at J, with 7 bases between. The CDR3 length is 14 residues. From germline, CDR1 is SEHNR and CDR2 FQNEAQ (reference sequence). The CDR3, as DNA: TGTGCCAGCAGCTTAGCCCCCAATCAAGAGACCCAGTACTTC. It encodes CASSLAPNQETQYF. The variable domain in full, completed from reference TRBV7-9 and TRBJ2-5, reads DTGVSQNPRHKITKRGQNVTFRCDPISEHNRLYWYRQTLGQGPEFLTYFQNEAQLEKSRLLSDRFSAERPKGSFSTLEIQRTEQGDSAMYLCASSLAPNQETQYFGPGTRLLVL.

Only one count was recorded for this clonotype. The V gene is TRBV11-2, the J gene TRBJ2-5; 8 bases match TRBD2. The CDR3 is made up of 18 amino acids. CDR1 is SGHAT and CDR2 is FQNNGV in the germline V gene. Trimming removed 4 bases from V and 0 bases from J; junction bases left unmatched: 13. The CDR3 sequence: CASSSGIAGWAYQETQYF. The CDR3 DNA follows: TGTGCCAGCAGCTCCGGGATAGCGGGATGGGCGTACCAAGAGACCCAGTACTTC. Using reference TRBV11-2 and TRBJ2-5 for the parts outside the CDR3, the full variable domain is EAGVAQSPRYKIIEKRQSVAFWCNPISGHATLYWYQQILGQGPKLLIQFQNNGVVDDSQLPKDRFSAERLKGVDSTLKIQPAKLEDSAVYLCASSSGIAGWAYQETQYFGPGTRLLVL.

This chain uses TRBV20-1 with TRBJ1-1, with unresolved D. Germline CDR1 DFQATT, CDR2 SNEGSKA (reference sequence). This CDR3 is built from 11 residues. V lost 8 bases to trimming and J lost 0 bases, with 7 bases between them. The CDR3 sequence: CSCALNTEAFF. In DNA form, the CDR3 reads TGCAGTTGTGCGTTGAACACTGAAGCTTTCTTT.

This clonotype was observed a few times. V is TRBV5-1 and J is TRBJ2-4, with D hard to call. This CDR3 comprises 15 residues. With 0 bases removed from V and 7 bases from J, the gap between germline ends came to 14 bases. Germline CDR1 reads SGHRS; CDR2 reads YFSETQ. The CDR3 region is CASSLESAERNIQYF. CDR3 nucleotides: TGCGCCAGCAGCTTGGAATCGGCTGAAAGGAACATTCAGTACTTC. Supplemented by reference TRBV5-1 and TRBJ2-4, the full variable domain reads KAGVTQTPRYLIKTRGQQVTLSCSPISGHRSVSWYQQTPGQGLQFLFEYFSETQRNKGNFPGRFSGRQFSNSRSEMNVSTLELGDSALYLCASSLESAERNIQYFGAGTRLSVL.